The 2 T cell receptor beta chains presented below share a single source sample, sequenced in a study of blood T cells in healthy people across ages. A second roughly 6 to 11 cycle PCR used barcoded and J-beta primers. Each CDR3 protein gets one entry after TCRdb re-called the 5' RACE reads with MiXCR. Here the sample spans hundreds of thousands of distinct CDR3 sequences, around 20% being singletons. The sequenced sample consisted of blood. These receptor sequences come from a man aged 65-85 years in good health.

The chain links TRBV7-8 to TRBJ2-3; 8 bases fit TRBD2. Germline lookup yields CDR1 SGHVS and CDR2 FQNEAQ. CDR3 size: 19 residues. J lost 4 bases, V lost 5 bases, and 20 bases had no gene match. Here the CDR3 DNA reads TGTGCCAGCAGCCCGAATACCGCCACCGGGACTAGAAAATCAGATACGCAGTATTTT. It is translated as CASSPNTATGTRKSDTQYF. Full variable domain (outside the CDR3, taken from reference TRBV7-8 and TRBJ2-3): GAGVSQSPRYKVAKRGQDVALRCDPISGHVSLFWYQQALGQGPEFLTYFQNEAQLDKSGLPSDRFFAERPEGSVSTLKIQRTQQEDSAVYLCASSPNTATGTRKSDTQYFGPGTRLTVL.

This clonotype was counted at least ten times. The chain recombines TRBV7-2 with TRBJ2-5, with 8 bases matching TRBD2. CDR3 length equals 14 residues. The germline gives CDR1 SGHTA, CDR2 FQGNSA. With V trimmed by 8 bases and J by 5 bases, 10 bases remained unmatched. The CDR3 nucleotides read TGTGCCAGCTCCTACAGAGCGGGAGCGGAGACCCAGTACTTC. As protein: CASSYRAGAETQYF.